Each of the 32 T cell receptor beta chains below was sequenced from the same sample in a study of cytomegalovirus exposure and HLA in healthy donors. PCR used 60 Vbeta primers and 13 Jbeta primers. The repertoire was sequenced with immunoSEQ multiplex PCR; TCRdb's copy has only in-frame clones and lacks some. The repertoire includes about 70,000 clones, about 74% of them detected once, and approximately 10% sits in the top ten. The sample taken for sequencing was PBMCs. These receptors came from a woman aged 55-69 years in good health and CMV-seropositive.

The V gene is TRBV7-9, the J gene TRBJ2-2, with 7 nucleotides matching TRBD1. Germline CDR1 SEHNR, CDR2 FQNEAQ (reference sequence). The junction had 2 bases not matched to a gene; V was cut back by 7 bases and J by 0 bases. This CDR3 region has 14 residues. CDR3 coding DNA: TGTGCCAGCACTGGGACAGCGAACACCGGGGAGCTGTTTTTT. This gives the protein CASTGTANTGELFF.

The gene calls are TRBV5-1 and TRBJ2-1, with TRBD2 matching over 13 bases. Trimming removed 2 bases from V and 5 bases from J; junction bases left unmatched: 4. The germline V gene has CDR1 SGHRS and CDR2 YFSETQ. This CDR3 contains 16 residues. CDR3 coding DNA: TGCGCCAGCAGCTTATTAGGACTAGCGGGGGACAATGAGCAGTTCTTC. Amino acid sequence: CASSLLGLAGDNEQFF.

This clone was seen a single time. J is TRBJ1-5 and V is TRBV9; 9 bases match TRBD1. CDR1 is SGDLS and CDR2 is YYNGEE in the germline V gene. V was clipped by 4 bases and J by 4 bases; unmatched bases: 6. The CDR3 is 15 residues long. As DNA, the CDR3 is TGTGCCAGCAGCACCGGGACAGGGATTAATCAGCCCCAGCATTTT. It yields the protein CASSTGTGINQPQHF. The full variable domain, its missing parts supplied by reference TRBV9 and TRBJ1-5, is DSGVTQTPKHLITATGQRVTLRCSPRSGDLSVYWYQQSLDQGLQFLIQYYNGEERAKGNILERFSAQQFPDLHSELNLSSLELGDSALYFCASSTGTGINQPQHFGDGTRLSIL.

The chain carries TRBV29-1 and TRBJ1-1; 7 positions agree with TRBD1. The CDR3 loop spans 13 amino acids. From germline, CDR1 is SQVTM and CDR2 ANQGSEA. J was trimmed by 3 bases and V by 6 bases; bases with no gene match: 7. The CDR3 coding sequence is TGCAGCGTCGCTACCAGGGGGGACACTGAAGCTTTCTTT. It codes for CSVATRGDTEAFF.

The chain joins TRBV30 to TRBJ1-2; no clear D. Germline loops: CDR1 GTSNPN, CDR2 SVGIG (reference sequence). CDR3 length: 15 residues. The V end was cut by 4 bases, the J end by 0 bases, with 15 bases between. CDR3 bases: TGTGCCTGGAAGGAGGGTTTTACAGCTAACTATGGCTACACCTTC. It translates to CAWKEGFTANYGYTF.

The V gene is TRBV5-1, the J gene TRBJ2-3; 9 positions match TRBD2. V shed 4 bases and J 1 base; nucleotides not matched to a gene: 16. The CDR3 length is 19 residues. CDR1 is SGHRS, CDR2 YFSETQ, per germline. The CDR3 sequence is CASSAGLRSGGVGTDTQYF. The CDR3 DNA is TGCGCCAGCAGCGCAGGACTGCGTAGCGGGGGTGTCGGCACAGATACGCAGTATTTT.

The chain links TRBV6-6 to TRBJ2-5; TRBD1 matches 7 bases. The CDR3 has 15 amino acids. The germline CDR1 and CDR2 sequences are MNHNY and SVGAGI (reference sequence). The ends lost 2 bases at V and 5 bases at J; junction bases unmatched: 8. The CDR3 reads CASSYGDRVGETQYF. As DNA, the CDR3 is TGTGCCAGCAGTTACGGTGACAGGGTTGGCGAGACCCAGTACTTC.

The genes are TRBV5-1 and TRBJ2-7, with TRBD2 identical over 15 bases. Germline V gene sequence: CDR1 SGHRS, CDR2 YFSETQ. Losses at the gene ends were 4 bases for V and 5 bases for J; bases not matched to a gene: 7. The CDR3 spans 16 residues. CDR3 residues: CASSPGLAGGAHEQYF. CDR3 nucleotides: TGCGCCAGCAGCCCCGGACTAGCGGGGGGGGCCCACGAGCAGTACTTC.

The chain has TRBV19 and TRBJ1-4; 7 nucleotides align to TRBD1. The trim removed 1 base at V and 4 bases at J, leaving 3 bases unmatched. Germline V CDR1 and CDR2: LNHDA, SQIVND (reference sequence). The CDR3 spans 15 residues. The CDR3 bases are TGTGCCAGTAGTATAGCAGACAGGGATAATGAAAAACTGTTTTTT. Translation gives CASSIADRDNEKLFF.

V gene TRBV4-1 combines with J gene TRBJ2-5; D is unclear. CDR3 size: 16 residues. Between the trimmed V and J ends, which lost 0 bases and 2 bases, there was a span of 13 bases. Germline CDR1 and CDR2: MGHRA and YSYEKL. The CDR3 region is CASSQDVVLTQETQYF. Written as DNA, the CDR3 is TGCGCCAGCAGCCAAGACGTTGTGCTAACTCAAGAGACCCAGTACTTC.

The chain couples TRBV9 to TRBJ2-1; 7 nucleotides align to TRBD1. Losses at the gene ends were 0 bases for V and 4 bases for J; bases not matched to a gene: 4. The CDR3 covers 15 residues. Looked up from germline, CDR1 is SGDLS and CDR2 is YYNGEE. The CDR3 here is CASSVAGTDYNEQFF. The DNA of the CDR3 is TGTGCCAGCAGCGTAGCGGGGACAGATTACAATGAGCAGTTCTTC. The whole variable domain, filled in from reference TRBV9 and TRBJ2-1, reads DSGVTQTPKHLITATGQRVTLRCSPRSGDLSVYWYQQSLDQGLQFLIQYYNGEERAKGNILERFSAQQFPDLHSELNLSSLELGDSALYFCASSVAGTDYNEQFFGPGTRLTVL.

The V and J genes are TRBV2 and TRBJ2-6; weak D call: TRBD2 (6 bases). Germline V gene data show CDR1 as SNHLY and CDR2 as FYNNEI. V lost 4 bases to trimming and J lost 1 base, with 8 bases between them. The CDR3 consists of 15 residues. The CDR3 region has the DNA TGTGCCAGCAGTGTTGGGGGGTCTGGGGCCAACGTCCTGACTTTC. Its protein product is CASSVGGSGANVLTF.

The V and J genes are TRBV27 and TRBJ2-3; 7 nucleotides agree with TRBD1. This CDR3 contains 16 residues. CDR1 and CDR2 (germline): MNHEY, SMNVEV (reference sequence). The ends lost 7 bases at V and 4 bases at J; junction bases unmatched: 14. DNA for the CDR3: TGTGCCAGCAAAATTCTAGGGACAGAATCTTCAGATACGCAGTATTTT. Amino acids: CASKILGTESSDTQYF.

The V call is TRBV4-2, the J call TRBJ2-3; 8 bases line up with TRBD2. The CDR3 loop spans 16 amino acids. The V and J ends lost 1 base and 4 bases, in that order; junction bases with no gene match: 7. The germline V gene encodes CDR1 LGHNA and CDR2 YNFKEQ. The CDR3 reads CASSQGHIAGPDTQYF. The CDR3 region has the DNA TGTGCCAGCAGCCAAGGACACATAGCGGGACCAGATACGCAGTATTTT.

This chain links TRBV6-6 with TRBJ1-5; TRBD1 aligns across 7 bases. Per the germline V gene, CDR1 is MNHNY and CDR2 is SVGAGI (reference sequence). CDR3 size: 13 residues. The V and J ends lost 11 bases and 2 bases, in that order; junction bases with no gene match: 6. CDR3 coding DNA: TGTGCCGGAAGTGGGACAGGCAATCAGCCCCAGCATTTT. Amino acids: CAGSGTGNQPQHF.

This chain links TRBV5-1 with TRBJ2-3, with 7 bases that match TRBD2. Germline V CDR1 and CDR2: SGHRS, YFSETQ. This CDR3 spans 15 amino acids. Trimming took 0 bases from V and 0 from J; bases not matched to a gene: 1. Here the CDR3 DNA reads TGCGCCAGCAGCTTGGACGGGGGGAGCACAGATACGCAGTATTTT. Its translation: CASSLDGGSTDTQYF.

CDR3 amino acids: CASSLGTGSSYEQYF. As DNA, the CDR3 is TGTGCCAGCAGCTTAGGGACAGGGAGCTCCTACGAGCAGTACTTC. This rearrangement joins TRBV7-2 to TRBJ2-7; 8 bases agree with TRBD1. This CDR3 has 15 residues. The germline V gene encodes CDR1 SGHTA and CDR2 FQGNSA. The junction had 2 bases not matched to a gene; V was cut back by 1 base and J by 0 bases.

V usage is TRBV2 and J usage is TRBJ2-4; D might be TRBD2 (7 bases). Trimming removed 4 bases from V and 6 bases from J, with 13 bases in between. CDR3 length: 14 amino acids. From germline, CDR1 is SNHLY and CDR2 FYNNEI. The CDR3 DNA follows: TGTGCCAGCAGTGTTGGGGGGGCAGGAAACATTCAGTACTTC. Protein sequence: CASSVGGAGNIQYF.

This sequence joins TRBV6-5 and TRBJ1-6; D is ambiguous. Germline V gene lookup returns CDR1 MNHEY and CDR2 SVGAGI. The V end was cut by 1 base, the J end by 4 bases, with 8 bases between. The CDR3 is made up of 15 amino acids. CDR3 in DNA: TGTGCCAGCAGTTACTTGGCTCCTTATAATTCACCCCTCCACTTT. Translated, it gives CASSYLAPYNSPLHF.

Concerning this clone itself: Germline is not matched at one junction end, which may reflect a read error. The gene calls are TRBV5-1 and TRBJ2-6; D is unresolved. This CDR3 comprises 17 residues. CDR1 and CDR2 from the germline V gene are SGHRS and YFSETQ. CDR3 sequence: CANSPLPLAAGANVLTF. CDR3 nucleotide sequence: TGCGCCAACAGCCCTCTCCCCCTGGCGGCTGGGGCCAACGTCCTGACTTTC.

The V and J genes are TRBV4-1 and TRBJ2-2; 10 nucleotides match TRBD2. The germline CDR1 and CDR2 sequences are MGHRA and YSYEKL. The J segment lost 6 bases and the V segment lost 1 base, leaving 14 bases of the junction unmatched. This CDR3 has 19 residues. The DNA of the CDR3 is TGCGCCAGCAGCCAAGTACCGATCAGAGCGGGAGGGCGTGCCGGGGAGCTGTTTTTT. Residues: CASSQVPIRAGGRAGELFF.

The chain uses TRBV20-1 and TRBJ1-2; D gene ambiguous. V was clipped by 6 bases and J by 8 bases, with 10 bases between them. CDR1 is DFQATT and CDR2 is SNEGSKA in the germline V gene (reference sequence). CDR3 length: 10 residues. CDR3 sequence reads: CSAPAMGYTF. For the CDR3, the DNA is TGCAGTGCCCCCGCGATGGGCTACACCTTC.

To note about this clone: Other DNA variants within this sample encode the same CDR3. CDR3 residues: CSVRLGLANTDTQYF. The CDR3 DNA reads as TGCAGCGTACGCTTGGGACTAGCGAACACAGATACGCAGTATTTT. The chain has TRBV29-1 and TRBJ2-3, with 10 nucleotides matching TRBD2. V gave up 6 bases and J gave up 2 bases; unmatched junction bases: 8. Per germline, CDR1 SQVTM and CDR2 ANQGSEA. This CDR3 spans 15 amino acids.

This chain links TRBV9 with TRBJ2-1; maybe TRBD2 (5 bases). Trimming left V 0 bases short and J 10 bases short, with 8 bases between. CDR1 and CDR2 (germline): SGDLS, YYNGEE. There are 12 residues in the CDR3. CDR3 DNA: TGTGCCAGCAGCGTAGGCGGAGGAGAGCAGTTCTTC. Translating it yields CASSVGGGEQFF.

This clone has a handful of counts. V is TRBV2 and J is TRBJ2-5; TRBD1 agrees at 7 bases. Matching the DNA end better, TRBJ2-7 makes the J call doubtful. Germline CDR1 SNHLY, CDR2 FYNNEI. This CDR3 comprises 13 residues. CDR3 nucleotides: TGTGCCAGCAGACAGGGGAGCTCCTACGAGCAGTACTTC. Translation: CASRQGSSYEQYF.

The J gene is TRBJ1-1, the V gene TRBV5-1, with 10 positions matching TRBD1. V trimming: 4 bases; J trimming: 1 base; junction bases outside the gene matches: 10. CDR1 is SGHRS, CDR2 YFSETQ, per germline. The CDR3 covers 17 residues. CDR3 region: CASSEGTGVSQNTEAFF. The CDR3 bases are TGCGCCAGCAGCGAGGGGACAGGGGTGAGTCAGAACACTGAAGCTTTCTTT.

The chain carries TRBV29-1 and TRBJ2-1, with D maybe TRBD2 (5 bases). Germline values: CDR1 SQVTM, CDR2 ANQGSEA. V was shortened by 1 base and J by 10 bases, with 11 bases between the two germline ends. The CDR3 runs to 12 residues. The CDR3 DNA is TGCAGCGTTGAAGGAGGGCCCGTCGAGCAGTTCTTC. Amino acids: CSVEGGPVEQFF.

The genes are TRBV5-1 and TRBJ2-1; tentative D call: TRBD1 (5 bases). Trimming took off 0 bases at V and 8 bases at J, with 6 bases between the two ends. Germline CDR1 and CDR2: SGHRS and YFSETQ. The CDR3 spans 12 residues. The DNA for the CDR3 is TGCGCCAGCAGCTTGGAGGGGTATGAGCAGTTCTTC. It specifies CASSLEGYEQFF.

This chain links TRBV2 with TRBJ1-3, with D tentatively TRBD1 (6 bases). V lost 6 bases to trimming and J lost 0 bases, with 9 bases between them. The CDR3 is made up of 14 amino acids. In germline, CDR1 is SNHLY, CDR2 FYNNEI. The CDR3 sequence: CASRLDSSGNTIYF. DNA of the CDR3: TGTGCCAGCAGGCTGGACAGCTCTGGAAACACCATATATTTT. The full variable domain, its missing parts supplied by reference TRBV2 and TRBJ1-3, is EPEVTQTPSHQVTQMGQEVILRCVPISNHLYFYWYRQILGQKVEFLVSFYNNEISEKSEIFDDQFSVERPDGSNFTLKIRSTKLEDSAMYFCASRLDSSGNTIYFGEGSWLTVV.

This chain uses TRBV2 with TRBJ1-1; TRBD1 matches at 10 bases. J gave up 0 bases and V 6 bases, and 4 bases lay outside the gene matches. This CDR3 comprises 15 residues. Germline loops: CDR1 SNHLY, CDR2 FYNNEI. The CDR3 DNA is TGTGCCAGCAGCCTGGACAGGGGGTTGAACACTGAAGCTTTCTTT. As protein: CASSLDRGLNTEAFF.

The chain couples TRBV7-2 to TRBJ2-5; D is uncertain. The V gene lost 5 bases and the J gene lost 2 bases, with 9 bases spanning the gap. The length of the CDR3 is 13 residues. Germline-derived CDR1 and CDR2 are SGHTA and FQGNSA. The CDR3, as DNA: TGTGCCAGCAGCCGAGAAGTACAAGAGACCCAGTACTTC. As protein: CASSREVQETQYF.

The chain is built from TRBV6-6 and TRBJ2-5; 7 bases agree with TRBD2. The CDR3 covers 13 residues. Germline assignment: CDR1 MNHNY and CDR2 SVGAGI (reference sequence). The junction had 2 bases not matched to a gene; V was cut back by 2 bases and J by 5 bases. DNA for the CDR3: TGTGCCAGCAGTTACATGGGGGGGGAGACCCAGTACTTC. It codes for CASSYMGGETQYF.